This TCR beta chain was identified in a study of CD8 T cells in Susac syndrome. Reverse transcription of about 0.5 to 1 ug RNA used random hexamers. Using its own MiXCR run on the immunoSEQ multiplex PCR reads, TCRdb lists one record per CDR3 protein. The sample shows about 150,000 distinct CDR3 sequences, around 96% of them seen only once. Trimming cost V 2 bases and J 3 bases, with 8 bases left between them. Germline V gene lookup returns CDR1 SGHDT and CDR2 YYEEEE. The CDR3 consists of 14 residues. This TCR came from a human donor with Susac syndrome. Sequencing was performed on CD4+ T cells from PBMCs. The chain is built from TRBV5-6 and TRBJ2-2, with D perhaps matching TRBD1 (5 bases). DNA for the CDR3: TGTGCCAGCAGCTTAGGGGAATACACCGGGGAGCTGTTTTTT. Encoded protein: CASSLGEYTGELFF.